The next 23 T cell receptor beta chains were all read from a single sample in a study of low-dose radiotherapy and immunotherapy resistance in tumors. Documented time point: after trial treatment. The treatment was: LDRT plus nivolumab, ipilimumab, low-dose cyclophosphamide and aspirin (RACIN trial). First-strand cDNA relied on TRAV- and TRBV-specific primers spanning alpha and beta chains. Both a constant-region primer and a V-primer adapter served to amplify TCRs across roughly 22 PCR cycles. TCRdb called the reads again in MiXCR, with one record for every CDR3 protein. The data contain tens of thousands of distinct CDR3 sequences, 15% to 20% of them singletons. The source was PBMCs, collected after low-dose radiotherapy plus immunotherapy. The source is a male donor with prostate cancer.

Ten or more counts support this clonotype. The CDR3 loop reads CASSLASGGYNEQFF. The CDR3 nucleotides are TGTGCCAGCAGCTTGGCCTCTGGCGGGTACAATGAGCAGTTCTTC. This chain links TRBV5-4 with TRBJ2-1; D is perhaps TRBD2 (5 bases). Per germline, CDR1 SGHNT and CDR2 YYREEE (reference sequence). The CDR3 loop spans 15 amino acids. The ends were cut back, 0 bases at V and 4 bases at J, with 11 bases in the middle.

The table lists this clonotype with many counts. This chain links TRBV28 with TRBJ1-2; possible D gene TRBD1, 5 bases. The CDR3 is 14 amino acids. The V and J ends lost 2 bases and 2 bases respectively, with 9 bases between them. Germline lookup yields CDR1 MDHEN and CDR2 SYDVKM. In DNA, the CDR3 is TGTGCCAGCAGTTTAGGGGCAGGGAACTATGGCTACACCTTC. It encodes CASSLGAGNYGYTF.

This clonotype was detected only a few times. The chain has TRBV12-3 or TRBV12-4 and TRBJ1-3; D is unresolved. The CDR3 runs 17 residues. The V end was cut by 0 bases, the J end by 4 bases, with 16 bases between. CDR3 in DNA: TGTGCCAGCAGTTTAGCGTCGATGGGTCTCTCGGGAAACACCATATATTTT. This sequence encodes CASSLASMGLSGNTIYF.

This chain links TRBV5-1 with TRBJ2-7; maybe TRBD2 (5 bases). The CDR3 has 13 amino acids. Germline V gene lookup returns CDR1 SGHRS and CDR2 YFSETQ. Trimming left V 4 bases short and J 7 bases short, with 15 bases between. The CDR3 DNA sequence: TGCGCCAGCAGCACGGGGTCGATCTCGGAGCAGTACTTC. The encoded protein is CASSTGSISEQYF.

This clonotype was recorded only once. Here the CDR3 DNA reads TGTGCCAGCAGGACAGGGTCTGGCACAGATACGCAGTATTTT. It encodes CASRTGSGTDTQYF. V gene TRBV2 combines with J gene TRBJ2-3; 7 nucleotides line up with TRBD1. The CDR3 has 14 amino acids. J was trimmed by 1 base and V by 6 bases; bases with no gene match: 4. Per germline, CDR1 SNHLY and CDR2 FYNNEI. The full variable domain, rest sourced from reference TRBV2 and TRBJ2-3, is EPEVTQTPSHQVTQMGQEVILRCVPISNHLYFYWYRQILGQKVEFLVSFYNNEISEKSEIFDDQFSVERPDGSNFTLKIRSTKLEDSAMYFCASRTGSGTDTQYFGPGTRLTVL.

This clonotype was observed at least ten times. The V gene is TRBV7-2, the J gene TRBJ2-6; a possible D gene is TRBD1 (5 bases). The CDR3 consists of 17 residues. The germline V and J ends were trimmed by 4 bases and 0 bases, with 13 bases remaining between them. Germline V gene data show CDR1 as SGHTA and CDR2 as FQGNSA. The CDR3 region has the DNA TGTGCCAGCAGCTCCCCAGGGCTGAACTCTGGGGCCAACGTCCTGACTTTC. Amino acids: CASSSPGLNSGANVLTF.

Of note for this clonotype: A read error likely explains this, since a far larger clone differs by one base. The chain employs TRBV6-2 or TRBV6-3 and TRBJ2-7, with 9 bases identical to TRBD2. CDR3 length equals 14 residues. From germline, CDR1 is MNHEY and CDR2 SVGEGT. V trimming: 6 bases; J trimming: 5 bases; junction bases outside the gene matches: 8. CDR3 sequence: CASSRAGGVDEQYF. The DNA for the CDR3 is TGTGCCAGCAGCAGAGCGGGAGGAGTCGACGAGCAGTACTTC.

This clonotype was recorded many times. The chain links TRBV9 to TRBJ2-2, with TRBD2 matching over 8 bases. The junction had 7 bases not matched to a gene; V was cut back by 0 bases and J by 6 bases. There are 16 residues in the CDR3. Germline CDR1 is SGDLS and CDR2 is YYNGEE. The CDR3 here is CASSVGSGGPPGELFF. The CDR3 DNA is TGTGCCAGCAGCGTAGGTTCGGGAGGGCCTCCCGGGGAGCTGTTTTTT. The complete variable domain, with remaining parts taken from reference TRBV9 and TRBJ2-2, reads DSGVTQTPKHLITATGQRVTLRCSPRSGDLSVYWYQQSLDQGLQFLIQYYNGEERAKGNILERFSAQQFPDLHSELNLSSLELGDSALYFCASSVGSGGPPGELFFGEGSRLTVL.

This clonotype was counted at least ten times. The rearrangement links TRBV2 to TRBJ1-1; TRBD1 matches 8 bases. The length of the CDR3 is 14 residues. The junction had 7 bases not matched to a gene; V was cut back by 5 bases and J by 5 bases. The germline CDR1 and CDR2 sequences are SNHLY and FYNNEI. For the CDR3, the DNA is TGTGCCAGCAGTTATCAGGGGGCCCAAACTGAAGCTTTCTTT. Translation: CASSYQGAQTEAFF.

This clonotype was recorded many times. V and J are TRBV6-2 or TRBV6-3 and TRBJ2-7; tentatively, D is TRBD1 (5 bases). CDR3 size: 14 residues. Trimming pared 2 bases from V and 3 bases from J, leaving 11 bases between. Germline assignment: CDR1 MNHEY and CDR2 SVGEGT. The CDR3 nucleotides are TGTGCCAGCAGTTACCCGTTTAGGGGCTACGAGCAGTACTTC. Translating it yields CASSYPFRGYEQYF.

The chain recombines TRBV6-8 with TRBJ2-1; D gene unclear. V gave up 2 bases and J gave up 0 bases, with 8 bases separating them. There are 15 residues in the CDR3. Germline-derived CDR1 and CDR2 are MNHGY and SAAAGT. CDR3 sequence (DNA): TGTGCCAGCAGTTACAAACCTAACTCCTACAATGAGCAGTTCTTC. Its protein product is CASSYKPNSYNEQFF.

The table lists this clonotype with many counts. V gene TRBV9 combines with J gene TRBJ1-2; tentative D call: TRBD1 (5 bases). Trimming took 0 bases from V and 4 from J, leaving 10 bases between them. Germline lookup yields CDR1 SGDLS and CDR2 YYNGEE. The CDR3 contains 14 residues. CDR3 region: CASSVGPGTYGYTF. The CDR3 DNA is TGTGCCAGCAGCGTAGGTCCAGGGACCTATGGCTACACCTTC.

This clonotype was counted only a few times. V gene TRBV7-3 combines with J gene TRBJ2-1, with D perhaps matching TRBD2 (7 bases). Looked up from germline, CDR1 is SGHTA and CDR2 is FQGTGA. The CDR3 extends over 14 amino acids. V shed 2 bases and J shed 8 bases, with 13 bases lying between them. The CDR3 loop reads CASSLQPGGHEQFF. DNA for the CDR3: TGTGCCAGCAGCTTACAGCCGGGGGGCCATGAGCAGTTCTTC.

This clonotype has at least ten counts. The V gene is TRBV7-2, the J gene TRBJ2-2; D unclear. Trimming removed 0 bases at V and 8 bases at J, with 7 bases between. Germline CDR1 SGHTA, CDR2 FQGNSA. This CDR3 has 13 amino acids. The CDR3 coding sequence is TGTGCCAGCAGCTTAGCGCCCAGGGGGGAGCTGTTTTTT. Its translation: CASSLAPRGELFF.

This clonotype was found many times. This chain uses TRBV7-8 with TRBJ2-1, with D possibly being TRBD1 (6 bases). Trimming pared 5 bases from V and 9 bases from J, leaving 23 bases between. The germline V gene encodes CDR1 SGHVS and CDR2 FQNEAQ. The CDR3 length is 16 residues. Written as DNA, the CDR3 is TGTGCCAGCAGCCCGGAAAACGGACAGATTACGACTGAGCAGTTCTTC. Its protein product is CASSPENGQITTEQFF.

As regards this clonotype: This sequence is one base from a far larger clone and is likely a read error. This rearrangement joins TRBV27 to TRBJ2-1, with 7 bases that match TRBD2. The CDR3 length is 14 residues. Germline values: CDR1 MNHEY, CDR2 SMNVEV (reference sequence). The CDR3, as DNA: TGTGGCAGCAGTCAGAGCGGGGTCTACAATGAGCAGTTCTTC. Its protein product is CGSSQSGVYNEQFF.

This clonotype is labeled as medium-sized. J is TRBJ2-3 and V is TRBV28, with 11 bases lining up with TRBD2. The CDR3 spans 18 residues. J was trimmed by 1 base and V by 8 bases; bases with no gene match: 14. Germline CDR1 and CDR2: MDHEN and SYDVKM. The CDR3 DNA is TGTGCCAGCCCGCCCCGGACTAGCGGGTTACGCGGCACAGATACGCAGTATTTT. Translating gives CASPPRTSGLRGTDTQYF. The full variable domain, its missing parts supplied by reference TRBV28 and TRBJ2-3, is DVKVTQSSRYLVKRTGEKVFLECVQDMDHENMFWYRQDPGLGLRLIYFSYDVKMKEKGDIPEGYSVSREKKERFSLILESASTNQTSMYLCASPPRTSGLRGTDTQYFGPGTRLTVL.

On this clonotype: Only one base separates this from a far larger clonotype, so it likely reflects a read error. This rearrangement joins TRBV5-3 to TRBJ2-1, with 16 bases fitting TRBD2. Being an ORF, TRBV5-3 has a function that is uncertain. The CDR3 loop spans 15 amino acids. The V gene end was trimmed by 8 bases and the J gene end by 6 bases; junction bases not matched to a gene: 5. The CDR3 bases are TGTGCCAGCATGGGACTAGCGGGAGGGTCCAATGAGCAGTTCTTC. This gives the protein CASMGLAGGSNEQFF.

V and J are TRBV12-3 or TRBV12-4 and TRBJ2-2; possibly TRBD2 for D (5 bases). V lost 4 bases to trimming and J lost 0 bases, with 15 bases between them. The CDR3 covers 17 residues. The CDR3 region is CASSSGKRSANTGELFF. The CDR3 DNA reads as TGTGCCAGCAGTTCCGGGAAGAGGAGCGCGAACACCGGGGAGCTGTTTTTT.

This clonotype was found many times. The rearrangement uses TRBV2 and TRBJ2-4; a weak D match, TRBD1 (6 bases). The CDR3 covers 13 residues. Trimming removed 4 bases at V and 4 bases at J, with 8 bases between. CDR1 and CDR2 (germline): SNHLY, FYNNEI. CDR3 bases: TGTGCCAGCAGTGTGGACAGTAAAAACATTCAGTACTTC. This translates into CASSVDSKNIQYF.

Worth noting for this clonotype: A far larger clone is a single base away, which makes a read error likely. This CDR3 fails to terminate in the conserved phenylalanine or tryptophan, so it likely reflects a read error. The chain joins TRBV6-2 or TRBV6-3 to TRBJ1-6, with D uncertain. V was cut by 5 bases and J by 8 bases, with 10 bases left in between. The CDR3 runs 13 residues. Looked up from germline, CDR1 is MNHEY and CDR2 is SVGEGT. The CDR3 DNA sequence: TGTGCCAGCAGTCCGGTAGCCGATTCACCCCTCCACTCT. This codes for CASSPVADSPLHS.

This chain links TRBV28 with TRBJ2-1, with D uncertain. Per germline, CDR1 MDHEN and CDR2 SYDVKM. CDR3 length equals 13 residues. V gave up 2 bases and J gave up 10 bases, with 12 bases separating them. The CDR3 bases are TGTGCCAGCAGTTTACAGTCCTCCTACGAGCAGTTCTTC. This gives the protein CASSLQSSYEQFF. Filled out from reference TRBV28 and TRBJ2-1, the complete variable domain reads DVKVTQSSRYLVKRTGEKVFLECVQDMDHENMFWYRQDPGLGLRLIYFSYDVKMKEKGDIPEGYSVSREKKERFSLILESASTNQTSMYLCASSLQSSYEQFFGPGTRLTVL.

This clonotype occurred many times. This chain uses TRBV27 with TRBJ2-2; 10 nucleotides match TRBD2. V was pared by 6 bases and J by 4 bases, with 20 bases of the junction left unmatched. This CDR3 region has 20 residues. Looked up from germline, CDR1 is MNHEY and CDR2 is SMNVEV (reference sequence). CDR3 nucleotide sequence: TGTGCCAGCAGCCCCAGGGGGGGGGCTAGCGGGAGTCTAGGCACCGGGGAGCTGTTTTTT. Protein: CASSPRGGASGSLGTGELFF.